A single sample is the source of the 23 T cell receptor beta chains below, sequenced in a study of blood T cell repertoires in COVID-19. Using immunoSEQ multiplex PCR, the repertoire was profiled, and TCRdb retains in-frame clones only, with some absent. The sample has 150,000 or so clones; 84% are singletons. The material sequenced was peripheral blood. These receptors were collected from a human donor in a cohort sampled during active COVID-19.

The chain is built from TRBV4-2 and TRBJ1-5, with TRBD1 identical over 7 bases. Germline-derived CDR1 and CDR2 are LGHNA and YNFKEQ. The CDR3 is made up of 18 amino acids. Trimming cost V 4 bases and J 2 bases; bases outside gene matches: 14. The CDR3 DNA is TGTGCCAGCAGCCCACAGGGGCCGGGAAGTATTGGCAATCAGCCCCAGCATTTT. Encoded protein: CASSPQGPGSIGNQPQHF.

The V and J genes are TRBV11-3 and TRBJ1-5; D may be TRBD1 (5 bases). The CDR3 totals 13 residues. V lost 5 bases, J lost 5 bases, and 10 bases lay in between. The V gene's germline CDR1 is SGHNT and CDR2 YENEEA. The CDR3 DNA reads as TGTGCCAGCAGCCAGGGCGGTGATCAGCCCCAGCATTTT. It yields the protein CASSQGGDQPQHF. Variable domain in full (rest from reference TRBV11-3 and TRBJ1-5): EAGVVQSPRYKIIEKKQPVAFWCNPISGHNTLYWYLQNLGQGPELLIRYENEEAVDDSQLPKDRFSAERLKGVDSTLKIQPAELGDSAVYLCASSQGGDQPQHFGDGTRLSIL.

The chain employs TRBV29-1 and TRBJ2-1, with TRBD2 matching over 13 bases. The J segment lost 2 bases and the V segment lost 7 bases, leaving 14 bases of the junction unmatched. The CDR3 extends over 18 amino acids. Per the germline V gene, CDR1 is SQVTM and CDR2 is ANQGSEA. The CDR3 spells CSAAPGLAGKTTYNEQFF. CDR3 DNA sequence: TGCAGCGCCGCTCCGGGACTAGCGGGAAAAACAACCTACAATGAGCAGTTCTTC.

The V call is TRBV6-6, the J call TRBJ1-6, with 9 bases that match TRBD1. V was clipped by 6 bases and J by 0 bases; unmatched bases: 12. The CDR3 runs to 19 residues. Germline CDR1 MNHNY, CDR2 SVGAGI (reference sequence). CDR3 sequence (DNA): TGTGCCAGCAGCCGAAGTTTCGGACAGGGGAGCTCCTATAATTCACCCCTCCACTTT. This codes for CASSRSFGQGSSYNSPLHF.

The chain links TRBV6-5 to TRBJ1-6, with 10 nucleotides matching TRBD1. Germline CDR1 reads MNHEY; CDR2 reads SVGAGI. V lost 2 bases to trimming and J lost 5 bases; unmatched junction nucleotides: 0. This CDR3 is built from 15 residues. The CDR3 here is CASSYGTGDNSPLHF. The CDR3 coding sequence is TGTGCCAGCAGTTACGGGACAGGGGATAATTCACCCCTCCACTTT.

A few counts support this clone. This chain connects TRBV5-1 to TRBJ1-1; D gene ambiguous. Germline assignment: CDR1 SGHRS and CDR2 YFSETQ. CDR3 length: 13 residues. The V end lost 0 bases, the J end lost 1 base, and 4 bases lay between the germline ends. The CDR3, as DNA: TGCGCCAGCAGCTTGGGAGGGAACACTGAAGCTTTCTTT. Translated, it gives CASSLGGNTEAFF.

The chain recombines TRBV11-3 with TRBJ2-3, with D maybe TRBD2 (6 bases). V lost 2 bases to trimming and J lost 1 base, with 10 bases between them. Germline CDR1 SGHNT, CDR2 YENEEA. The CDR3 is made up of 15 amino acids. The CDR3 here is CASSLFGEGTDTQYF. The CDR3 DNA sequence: TGTGCCAGCAGCTTATTTGGGGAGGGCACAGATACGCAGTATTTT.

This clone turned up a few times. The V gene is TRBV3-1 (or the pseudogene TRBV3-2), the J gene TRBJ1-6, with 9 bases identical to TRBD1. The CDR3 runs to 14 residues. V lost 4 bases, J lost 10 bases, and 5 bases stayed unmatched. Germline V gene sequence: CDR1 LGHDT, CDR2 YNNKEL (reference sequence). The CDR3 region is CASSLQGADSPLHF. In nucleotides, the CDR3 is TGTGCCAGCAGCCTACAGGGGGCGGACTCACCCCTCCACTTT.

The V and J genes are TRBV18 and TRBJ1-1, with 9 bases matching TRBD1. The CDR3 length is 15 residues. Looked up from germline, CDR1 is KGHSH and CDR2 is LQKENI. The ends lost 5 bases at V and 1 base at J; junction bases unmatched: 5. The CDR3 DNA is TGTGCCAGCTCATCGAAACAGGGGGCGAACACTGAAGCTTTCTTT. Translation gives CASSSKQGANTEAFF.

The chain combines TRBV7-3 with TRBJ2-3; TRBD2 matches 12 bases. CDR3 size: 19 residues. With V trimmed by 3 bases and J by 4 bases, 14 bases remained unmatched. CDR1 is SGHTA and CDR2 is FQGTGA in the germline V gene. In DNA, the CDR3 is TGTGCCAGCAGCTTGTCCCTAGCGGGAGGGCCGGGTAGGTCAGATACGCAGTATTTT. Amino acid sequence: CASSLSLAGGPGRSDTQYF.

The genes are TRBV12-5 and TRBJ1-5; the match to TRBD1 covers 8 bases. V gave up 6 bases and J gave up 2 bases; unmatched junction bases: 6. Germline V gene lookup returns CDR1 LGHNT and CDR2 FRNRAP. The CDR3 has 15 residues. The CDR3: CASGSDRGGNQPQHF. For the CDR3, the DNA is TGTGCTAGTGGCTCTGACAGGGGCGGCAATCAGCCCCAGCATTTT.

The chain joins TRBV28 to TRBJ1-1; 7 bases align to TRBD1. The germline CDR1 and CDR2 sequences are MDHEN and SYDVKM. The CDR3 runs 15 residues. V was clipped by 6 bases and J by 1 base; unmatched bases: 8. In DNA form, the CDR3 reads TGTGCCAGCAGCCGGCTCCGGACAGGGAACACTGAAGCTTTCTTT. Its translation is CASSRLRTGNTEAFF.

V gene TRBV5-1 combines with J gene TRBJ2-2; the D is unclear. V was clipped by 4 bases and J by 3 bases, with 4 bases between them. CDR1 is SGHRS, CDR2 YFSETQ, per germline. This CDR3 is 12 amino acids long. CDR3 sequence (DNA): TGCGCCAGCAGCCTCGACACCGGGGAGCTGTTTTTT. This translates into CASSLDTGELFF.

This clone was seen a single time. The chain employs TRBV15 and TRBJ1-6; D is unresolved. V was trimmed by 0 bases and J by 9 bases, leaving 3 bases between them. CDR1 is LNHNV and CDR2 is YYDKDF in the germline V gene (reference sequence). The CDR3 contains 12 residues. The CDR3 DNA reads TGTGCCACCAGCAGAGATCTTTCACCCCTCCACTTT. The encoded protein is CATSRDLSPLHF.

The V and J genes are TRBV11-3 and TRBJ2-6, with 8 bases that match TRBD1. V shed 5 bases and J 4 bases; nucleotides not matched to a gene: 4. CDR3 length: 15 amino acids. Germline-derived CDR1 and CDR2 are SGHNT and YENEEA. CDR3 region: CASSPDRAGANVLTF. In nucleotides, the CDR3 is TGTGCCAGCAGCCCGGACAGGGCCGGGGCCAACGTCCTGACTTTC.

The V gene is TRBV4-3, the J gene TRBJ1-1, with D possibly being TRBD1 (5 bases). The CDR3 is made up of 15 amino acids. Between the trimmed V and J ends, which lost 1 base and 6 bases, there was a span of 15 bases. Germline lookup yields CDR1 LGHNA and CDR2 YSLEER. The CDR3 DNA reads TGCGCCAGCAGCCAAGTTGGGGTAGGAGGGGCTGAAGCTTTCTTT. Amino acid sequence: CASSQVGVGGAEAFF.

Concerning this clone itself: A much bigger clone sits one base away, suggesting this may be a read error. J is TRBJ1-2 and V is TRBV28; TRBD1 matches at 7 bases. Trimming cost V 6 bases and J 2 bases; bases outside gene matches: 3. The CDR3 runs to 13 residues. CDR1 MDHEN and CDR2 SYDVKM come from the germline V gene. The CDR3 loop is CASRTGQNYGYTF. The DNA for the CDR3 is TGTGCCAGCAGAACGGGACAGAACTATGGCTACACCTTC.

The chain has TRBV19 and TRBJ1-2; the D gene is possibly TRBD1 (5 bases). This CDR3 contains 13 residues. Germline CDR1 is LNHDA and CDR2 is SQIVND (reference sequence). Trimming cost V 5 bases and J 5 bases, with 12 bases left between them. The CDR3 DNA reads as TGTGCCAGTAGTTCCCCTCAGGGTTATGGCTACACCTTC. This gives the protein CASSSPQGYGYTF.

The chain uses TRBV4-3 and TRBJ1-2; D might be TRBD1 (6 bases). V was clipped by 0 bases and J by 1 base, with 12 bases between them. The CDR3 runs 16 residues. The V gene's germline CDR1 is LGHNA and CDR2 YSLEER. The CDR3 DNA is TGCGCCAGCAGCCAAGATGTGGGACACTTTAACTATGGCTACACCTTC. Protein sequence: CASSQDVGHFNYGYTF.

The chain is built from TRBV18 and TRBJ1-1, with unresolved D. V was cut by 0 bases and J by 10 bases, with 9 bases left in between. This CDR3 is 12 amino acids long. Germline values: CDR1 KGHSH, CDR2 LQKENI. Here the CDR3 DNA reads TGTGCCAGCTCACCACCGGGCGAGGGAGCTTTCTTT. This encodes CASSPPGEGAFF. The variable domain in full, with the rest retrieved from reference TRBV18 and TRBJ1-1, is NAGVMQNPRHLVRRRGQEARLRCSPMKGHSHVYWYRQLPEEGLKFMVYLQKENIIDESGMPKERFSAEFPKEGPSILRIQQVVRGDSAAYFCASSPPGEGAFFGQGTRLTVV.

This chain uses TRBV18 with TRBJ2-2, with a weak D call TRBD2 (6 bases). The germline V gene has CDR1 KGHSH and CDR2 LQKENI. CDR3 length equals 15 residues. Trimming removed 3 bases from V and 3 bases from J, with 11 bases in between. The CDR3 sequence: CASSPLALDTGELFF. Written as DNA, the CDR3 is TGTGCCAGCTCACCGCTAGCGTTGGACACCGGGGAGCTGTTTTTT.

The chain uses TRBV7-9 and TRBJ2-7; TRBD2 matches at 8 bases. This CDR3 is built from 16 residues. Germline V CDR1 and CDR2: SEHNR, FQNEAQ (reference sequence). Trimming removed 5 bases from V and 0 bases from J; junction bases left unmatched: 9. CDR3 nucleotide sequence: TGTGCCAGCAGCAACTCCCTAGCGGGCGGCTCCTACGAGCAGTACGTC. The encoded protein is CASSNSLAGGSYEQYV.

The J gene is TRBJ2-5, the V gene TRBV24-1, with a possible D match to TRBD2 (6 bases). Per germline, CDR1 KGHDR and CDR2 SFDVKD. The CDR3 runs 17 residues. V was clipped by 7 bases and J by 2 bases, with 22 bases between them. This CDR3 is CATSAGKLAPWQETQYF. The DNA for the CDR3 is TGTGCCACCAGCGCAGGGAAACTAGCCCCGTGGCAAGAGACCCAGTACTTC.